Below, one TCR beta chain is given with its context. The sample belongs to a study of blood T cell repertoires in COVID-19. Study summary: In each case, the material was cDNA or gDNA derived from T cells, B-cell-depleted T cells, or PBMCs.

Original data processing: Estimated nucleated cell counts came from reference gene primer amplification. TCRdb's copy holds only in-frame clones and misses some; the assay was immunoSEQ multiplex PCR. That table gives V, J and clone size, and the DNA gave D and trimming. The table has 200,000 to 300,000 clones, 75% to 85% seen once; the top ten hold approximately 5.7%. From germline, CDR1 is SGHAT and CDR2 FQNNGV. The CDR3 has 13 amino acids. V was clipped by 6 bases and J by 6 bases, with 11 bases between them. The sequence was obtained from a human donor in a cohort sampled during active COVID-19. The sequenced material came from peripheral blood. This chain joins TRBV11-2 and TRBJ2-2; tentatively, D is TRBD2 (6 bases). As DNA, the CDR3 is TGTGCCAGCAGGTCATCGGGGGCCGGGGAGCTGTTTTTT. Translating it yields CASRSSGAGELFF.